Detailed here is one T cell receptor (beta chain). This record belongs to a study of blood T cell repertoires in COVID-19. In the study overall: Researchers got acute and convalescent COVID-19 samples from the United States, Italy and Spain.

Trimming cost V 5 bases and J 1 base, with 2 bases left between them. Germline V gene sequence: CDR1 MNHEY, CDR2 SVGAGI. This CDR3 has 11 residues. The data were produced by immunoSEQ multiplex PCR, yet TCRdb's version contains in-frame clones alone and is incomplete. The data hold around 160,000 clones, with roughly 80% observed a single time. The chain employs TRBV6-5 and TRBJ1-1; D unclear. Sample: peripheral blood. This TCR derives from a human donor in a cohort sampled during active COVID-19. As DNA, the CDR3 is TGTGCCAGCAGTCGGAACACTGAAGCTTTCTTT. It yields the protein CASSRNTEAFF.